A single sample is the source of the 29 T cell receptor beta chains below, sequenced in a study of control samples from healthy donors and cancer patients. Sequencing was performed with immunoSEQ multiplex PCR; in TCRdb, only in-frame clones are kept and a portion is missing. The sample has around 78,000 clones, 85% to 95% seen once. Sequences were obtained from blood. The receptors derive from a woman under 30 in good health.

The CDR3 nucleotides read TGTGCCAGCAGTTTCCGAGGACAGTTTCGCAACGAGCAGTACTTC. It specifies CASSFRGQFRNEQYF. The chain has TRBV28 and TRBJ2-7, with a weak D call TRBD1 (6 bases). The CDR3 has 15 residues. CDR1 is MDHEN, CDR2 SYDVKM, per germline. V lost 3 bases and J 5 bases, leaving 17 bases between the germline ends.

V gene TRBV27 combines with J gene TRBJ2-1, with TRBD2 identical over 13 bases. In germline, CDR1 is MNHEY, CDR2 SMNVEV (reference sequence). The CDR3 consists of 15 residues. V lost 6 bases, J lost 7 bases, and 6 bases stayed unmatched. In DNA form, the CDR3 reads TGTGCCAGCAGGGCCGGGACTAGCGGGAATAATGAGCAGTTCTTC. This encodes CASRAGTSGNNEQFF.

The V and J genes are TRBV20-1 and TRBJ2-7; D may be TRBD2 (6 bases). The CDR3 sequence is 11 residues long. Looked up from germline, CDR1 is DFQATT and CDR2 is SNEGSKA (reference sequence). Between the trimmed V and J ends, which lost 1 base and 12 bases, there was a span of 13 bases. The CDR3: CSARVVLEGYF. The CDR3, as DNA: TGCAGTGCTAGAGTGGTATTGGAGGGGTACTTC.

The genes are TRBV9 and TRBJ1-4; D is uncertain. The CDR3 has 13 amino acids. The germline V gene has CDR1 SGDLS and CDR2 YYNGEE. V dropped 3 bases and J dropped 8 bases, with 11 bases sitting between them. CDR3 sequence: CASSAQPLEKLFF. DNA of the CDR3: TGTGCCAGCAGCGCACAGCCGTTAGAAAAACTGTTTTTT.

The V gene is TRBV28, the J gene TRBJ1-6, with 8 positions matching TRBD1. The V gene's germline CDR1 is MDHEN and CDR2 SYDVKM. Trimming at V came to 8 bases and at J to 10 bases, leaving 7 bases not matched to a gene. The CDR3 spans 13 residues. The CDR3 is CASQGTGVSPLHF. In DNA, the CDR3 is TGTGCCAGCCAGGGGACAGGCGTCTCACCCCTCCACTTT. Variable domain in full (rest from reference TRBV28 and TRBJ1-6): DVKVTQSSRYLVKRTGEKVFLECVQDMDHENMFWYRQDPGLGLRLIYFSYDVKMKEKGDIPEGYSVSREKKERFSLILESASTNQTSMYLCASQGTGVSPLHFGNGTRLTVT.

The V call is TRBV15, the J call TRBJ1-2; D call uncertain. Trimming pared 0 bases from V and 8 bases from J, leaving 10 bases between. The CDR3 spans 13 residues. Germline V gene lookup returns CDR1 LNHNV and CDR2 YYDKDF (reference sequence). CDR3 nucleotide sequence: TGTGCCACCAGCAGAGAACGAAGTCTCGGCTACACCTTC. Its protein product is CATSRERSLGYTF.

The chain links TRBV7-2 to TRBJ1-3; D is ambiguous. Trimming cost V 2 bases and J 4 bases, with 6 bases left between them. The CDR3 spans 13 residues. In germline, CDR1 is SGHTA, CDR2 FQGNSA. In DNA, the CDR3 is TGTGCCAGCAGCTTAACGAGGGGAAACACCATATATTTT. This translates into CASSLTRGNTIYF.

The rearrangement uses TRBV5-4 and TRBJ1-5; tentatively, D is TRBD1 (5 bases). This CDR3 has 15 residues. Trimming took off 4 bases at V and 0 bases at J, with 11 bases between the two ends. Germline V gives CDR1 SGHNT, CDR2 YYREEE (reference sequence). CDR3 sequence: CASSHGADSNQPQHF. DNA for the CDR3: TGTGCCAGCAGCCACGGGGCTGATAGCAATCAGCCCCAGCATTTT.

This chain links TRBV28 with TRBJ1-4; perhaps TRBD1 as D (5 bases). This CDR3 is built from 11 residues. V lost 3 bases, J lost 12 bases, and 8 bases lay in between. Germline CDR1 reads MDHEN; CDR2 reads SYDVKM. Here the CDR3 reads CASSFDSQLFF. The CDR3 coding sequence is TGTGCCAGCAGTTTTGACAGTCAACTGTTTTTT.

The chain joins TRBV10-3 to TRBJ1-3; D is unresolved. The germline V gene encodes CDR1 ENHRY and CDR2 SYGVKD. Trimming left V 7 bases short and J 0 bases short, with 7 bases between. CDR3 size: 13 residues. CDR3: CAITGSSGNTIYF. The CDR3 DNA reads TGTGCCATCACGGGGAGCTCTGGAAACACCATATATTTT.

The rearrangement uses TRBV5-5 and TRBJ2-7; possible D gene TRBD2, 5 bases. V gave up 0 bases and J gave up 1 base, with 14 bases separating them. The germline gives CDR1 SGHKS, CDR2 YYEKEE (reference sequence). This CDR3 is 16 amino acids long. DNA for the CDR3: TGTGCCAGCAGCTTGGATGGTTCGGGGATTTCCTACGAGCAGTACTTC. This codes for CASSLDGSGISYEQYF.

V usage is TRBV7-8 and J usage is TRBJ2-1; 13 nucleotides align to TRBD2. There are 16 residues in the CDR3. Germline CDR1 is SGHVS and CDR2 is FQNEAQ. After removal of 2 bases from V and 7 bases from J, the junction contained 5 bases not matched to a gene. CDR3 region: CASSLWTSGSLNEQFF. The DNA for the CDR3 is TGTGCCAGCAGCTTATGGACTAGCGGGAGTTTGAATGAGCAGTTCTTC. The entire variable domain, with the rest obtained from reference TRBV7-8 and TRBJ2-1, is as follows: GAGVSQSPRYKVAKRGQDVALRCDPISGHVSLFWYQQALGQGPEFLTYFQNEAQLDKSGLPSDRFFAERPEGSVSTLKIQRTQQEDSAVYLCASSLWTSGSLNEQFFGPGTRLTVL.

This chain joins TRBV11-2 and TRBJ2-7, with no clear D. Trimming cost V 4 bases and J 3 bases, with 10 bases left between them. CDR3 length equals 13 residues. Germline loops: CDR1 SGHAT, CDR2 FQNNGV. DNA for the CDR3: TGTGCCAGCAGCTCCGGTTACCGCTACGAGCAGTACTTC. Protein sequence: CASSSGYRYEQYF. Using reference TRBV11-2 and TRBJ2-7 for the parts outside the CDR3, the full variable domain is EAGVAQSPRYKIIEKRQSVAFWCNPISGHATLYWYQQILGQGPKLLIQFQNNGVVDDSQLPKDRFSAERLKGVDSTLKIQPAKLEDSAVYLCASSSGYRYEQYFGPGTRLTVT.

The rearrangement joins TRBV9 to TRBJ2-5; 8 bases match TRBD1. The CDR3 runs to 17 residues. The germline V gene encodes CDR1 SGDLS and CDR2 YYNGEE. Unmatched junction bases numbered 12, after V lost 0 bases and J lost 5 bases. CDR3 DNA sequence: TGTGCCAGCAGCGTAGATCTCCAGGGGGCAAGTAGGGAGACCCAGTACTTC. Amino acid sequence: CASSVDLQGASRETQYF.

The chain combines TRBV27 with TRBJ2-5, with D tentatively TRBD2 (6 bases). Germline V CDR1 and CDR2: MNHEY, SMNVEV (reference sequence). The CDR3 runs 15 residues. Trimming removed 6 bases from V and 2 bases from J, with 16 bases in between. CDR3 DNA sequence: TGTGCCAGCAGAGGGACTTCTCGCACACAAGAGACCCAGTACTTC. It codes for CASRGTSRTQETQYF.

The chain recombines TRBV4-1 with TRBJ1-2; D gene unclear. CDR3 size: 13 residues. Looked up from germline, CDR1 is MGHRA and CDR2 is YSYEKL. The ends were cut back, 0 bases at V and 8 bases at J, with 10 bases in the middle. CDR3 loop: CASSQDRWAGYTF. CDR3 nucleotides: TGCGCCAGCAGCCAAGATAGGTGGGCCGGCTACACCTTC.

The rearrangement links TRBV19 to TRBJ2-7; a possible D gene is TRBD1 (6 bases). Germline CDR1 reads LNHDA; CDR2 reads SQIVND (reference sequence). V lost 5 bases and J 7 bases, leaving 9 bases between the germline ends. This CDR3 has 11 residues. The CDR3, as DNA: TGTGCCAGTAGTCTAGGGGGAGAGCAGTACTTC. This encodes CASSLGGEQYF.

Details on this clone: Other DNA sequences in the same sample also yield this CDR3. The V call is TRBV7-3, the J call TRBJ2-7; 10 bases match TRBD1. The CDR3 loop spans 15 amino acids. Germline CDR1 is SGHTA and CDR2 is FQGTGA. The junction had 7 bases not matched to a gene; V was cut back by 4 bases and J by 4 bases. CDR3 protein: CASSSDGTGVYEQYF. The CDR3 coding sequence is TGTGCCAGCAGCTCCGACGGGACAGGGGTTTACGAGCAGTACTTC.

The chain combines TRBV5-1 with TRBJ2-2, with 10 positions matching TRBD2. J gave up 4 bases and V 1 base, and 7 bases lay outside the gene matches. The CDR3 sequence is 17 residues long. Germline V CDR1 and CDR2: SGHRS, YFSETQ. As DNA, the CDR3 is TGCGCCAGCAGCTTGCCTAGCGGGAGACTAGGCACCGGGGAGCTGTTTTTT. Translating it yields CASSLPSGRLGTGELFF.

This clone has a single count. The chain uses TRBV28 and TRBJ2-2; possibly TRBD1 for D (6 bases). Trimming removed 8 bases from V and 4 bases from J, with 17 bases in between. The CDR3 totals 15 residues. CDR1 is MDHEN and CDR2 is SYDVKM in the germline V gene. The CDR3 sequence is CASEGHGTPTGELFF. CDR3 sequence (DNA): TGTGCCAGCGAGGGACACGGGACCCCCACCGGGGAGCTGTTTTTT.

This clone was seen only once. This chain connects TRBV29-1 to TRBJ1-1; no clear D. This CDR3 spans 12 amino acids. Looked up from germline, CDR1 is SQVTM and CDR2 is ANQGSEA. Trimming removed 6 bases from V and 2 bases from J, with 10 bases in between. The CDR3 coding sequence is TGCAGCGTGGGGTGGGTAAACACTGAAGCTTTCTTT. This translates into CSVGWVNTEAFF.

This clone has only one observation. V usage is TRBV4-2 and J usage is TRBJ2-7; D gene ambiguous. V was pared by 1 base and J by 5 bases, with 18 bases between. The germline V gene has CDR1 LGHNA and CDR2 YNFKEQ. The CDR3 is 16 amino acids. CDR3 sequence (DNA): TGTGCCAGCAGCCAAGTAGGAGAGACGCCCGGTAACGAGCAGTACTTC. Residues: CASSQVGETPGNEQYF.

The chain uses TRBV6-1 and TRBJ1-1; 7 nucleotides match TRBD1. This CDR3 is built from 17 residues. Germline loops: CDR1 MNHNS, CDR2 SASEGT. V gave up 0 bases and J gave up 4 bases; unmatched junction bases: 11. CDR3: CASSEAGFIQGSTEAFF. Here the CDR3 DNA reads TGTGCCAGCAGTGAAGCGGGGTTTATACAGGGGAGCACTGAAGCTTTCTTT.

The V gene is TRBV27, the J gene TRBJ2-3; a possible D gene is TRBD1 (6 bases). Germline V gene lookup returns CDR1 MNHEY and CDR2 SMNVEV (reference sequence). CDR3 size: 15 residues. Trimming stripped 6 bases from V and 6 bases from J, with 19 bases between. In DNA, the CDR3 is TGTGCCAGCAGGACAGGTTCCGGTGTGATGGATACGCAGTATTTT. It specifies CASRTGSGVMDTQYF.

This chain connects TRBV15 to TRBJ2-3; D remains unclear. CDR1 is LNHNV, CDR2 YYDKDF, per germline (reference sequence). This CDR3 contains 15 residues. V dropped 0 bases and J dropped 3 bases, with 10 bases sitting between them. CDR3 amino acids: CATSRDGSPTDTQYF. CDR3 nucleotide sequence: TGTGCCACCAGCAGAGACGGCAGCCCAACAGATACGCAGTATTTT. The variable domain in full, with the rest retrieved from reference TRBV15 and TRBJ2-3, is DAMVIQNPRYQVTQFGKPVTLSCSQTLNHNVMYWYQQKSSQAPKLLFHYYDKDFNNEADTPDNFQSRRPNTSFCFLDIRSPGLGDTAMYLCATSRDGSPTDTQYFGPGTRLTVL.

This clone was seen a single time. This chain joins TRBV5-8 and TRBJ1-5, with D unclear. Germline loops: CDR1 SGHTS, CDR2 YDEGEE. V was shortened by 3 bases and J by 4 bases, with 14 bases between the two germline ends. CDR3 length: 15 residues. The CDR3: CASSSDGTRNQPQHF. CDR3 nucleotides: TGTGCCAGCAGCTCCGACGGAACCCGTAATCAGCCCCAGCATTTT. Variable domain in full (rest from reference TRBV5-8 and TRBJ1-5): EAGVTQSPTHLIKTRGQQATLRCSPISGHTSVYWYQQALGLGLQFLLWYDEGEERNRGNFPPRFSGRQFPNYSSELNVNALELEDSALYLCASSSDGTRNQPQHFGDGTRLSIL.

CDR3: CASSYPTFVGSPSYNEQFF. CDR3 bases: TGTGCCAGCAGTTACCCCACGTTCGTCGGCAGTCCCTCCTACAATGAGCAGTTCTTC. The V gene is TRBV6-2 or TRBV6-3, the J gene TRBJ2-1; D not resolved. CDR1 and CDR2 (germline): MNHEY, SVGEGT. The CDR3 covers 19 residues. V lost 2 bases and J 0 bases, leaving 20 bases between the germline ends.

The chain employs TRBV11-3 and TRBJ2-1, with a weak D call TRBD1 (5 bases). The CDR3 loop spans 17 amino acids. The germline V gene encodes CDR1 SGHNT and CDR2 YENEEA. Between the trimmed V and J ends, which lost 0 bases and 0 bases, there was a span of 12 bases. CDR3 DNA sequence: TGTGCCAGCAGCTTAGATCGACAGAGGAGCTCCTACAATGAGCAGTTCTTC. Amino acids: CASSLDRQRSSYNEQFF.

V gene TRBV5-4 combines with J gene TRBJ2-7; D may be TRBD1 or TRBD2 (5 bases each). Germline V gene data show CDR1 as SGHNT and CDR2 as YYREEE (reference sequence). This CDR3 is built from 13 residues. Trimming shortened V by 4 bases and J by 8 bases, and 16 bases separated the two germline ends. The CDR3 reads CASSTSGTKKQYF. CDR3 DNA sequence: TGTGCCAGCAGCACCTCCGGGACCAAAAAGCAGTACTTC.